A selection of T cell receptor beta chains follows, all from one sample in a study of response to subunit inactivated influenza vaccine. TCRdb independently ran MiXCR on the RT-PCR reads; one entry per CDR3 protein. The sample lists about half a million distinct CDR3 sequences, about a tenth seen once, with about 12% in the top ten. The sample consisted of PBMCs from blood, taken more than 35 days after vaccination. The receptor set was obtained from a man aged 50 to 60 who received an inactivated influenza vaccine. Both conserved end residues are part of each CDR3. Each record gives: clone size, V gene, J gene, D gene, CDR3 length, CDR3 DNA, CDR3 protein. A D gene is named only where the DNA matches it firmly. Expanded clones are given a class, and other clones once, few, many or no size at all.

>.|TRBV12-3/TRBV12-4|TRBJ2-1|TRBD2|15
TGTGCCAGCAAAAAAGGGGCTAGCGGTAATTGGGAGCAGTTCTTC
CASKKGASGNWEQFF
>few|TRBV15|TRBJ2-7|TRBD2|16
TGTGCCACCAGCAGCGGCGTTCGCGGGAGATGGTACGAGCAGTACTTC
CATSSGVRGRWYEQYF
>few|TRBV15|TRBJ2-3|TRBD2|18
TGTGCCACCAGCAGAGGGGGGCAAGCGGGAGGAGGCACAGATACGCAGTATTTT
CATSRGGQAGGGTDTQYF
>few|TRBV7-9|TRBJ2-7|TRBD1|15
TGTGCCAGCAGCTTCGACGGGACAGGTATCTACGAGCAGTACTTC
CASSFDGTGIYEQYF
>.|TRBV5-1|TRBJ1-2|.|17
TGCGCCAGCAGCGAAGGAGGTGTAGGGGTCACTAACTATGGCTACACCTTC
CASSEGGVGVTNYGYTF
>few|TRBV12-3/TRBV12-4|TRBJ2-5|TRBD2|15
TGTGCCAGCACTTTACATCCGGGGGGGGGCGAGACCCAGTACTTC
CASTLHPGGGETQYF
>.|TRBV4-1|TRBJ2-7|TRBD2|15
TGCGCCAGCAGCCAAGACCTCGGGGGGGCCTACGAGCAGTACTTC
CASSQDLGGAYEQYF
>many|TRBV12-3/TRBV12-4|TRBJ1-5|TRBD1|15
TGTGCCAGCAGTTTGGGACAGGGCATCAATCAGCCCCAGCATTTT
CASSLGQGINQPQHF
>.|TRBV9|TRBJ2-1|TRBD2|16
TGTGCCAGCAGCGGCCCTAGCGGGCGAGAATACAATGAGCAGTTCTTC
CASSGPSGREYNEQFF
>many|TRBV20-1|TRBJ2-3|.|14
TGCAGTGCTCGGCGTGGCCAGCTCACAGATACGCAGTATTTT
CSARRGQLTDTQYF
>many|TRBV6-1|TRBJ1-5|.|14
TGTGCCAGCAGCCCGGGGGGGGTTCGTGTGCCCCAGCATTTT
CASSPGGVRVPQHF
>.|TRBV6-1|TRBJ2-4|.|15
TGTGCCAGCAGCCACTGGCCCGGCGACGAAAACATTCAGTACTTC
CASSHWPGDENIQYF
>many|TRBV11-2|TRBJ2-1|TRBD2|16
TGTGCCAGCAGCTTGAGACTAGCGGGAGTGTTGTATGAGCAGTTCTTC
CASSLRLAGVLYEQFF
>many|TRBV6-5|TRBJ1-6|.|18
TGTGCCAGCAGTTGGGGGAGTCGTCGTAGCTCCTATAATTCACCCCTCCACTTT
CASSWGSRRSSYNSPLHF
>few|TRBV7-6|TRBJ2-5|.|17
TGTGCCAGCAGCATATCCCTCATCATAGGGGGGTCCGTGACCCAGTACTTC
CASSISLIIGGSVTQYF
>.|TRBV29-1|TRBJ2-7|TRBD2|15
TGCAGCGTTGGCCGAGTAGCGGGGGATTCCTACGAGCAGTACTTC
CSVGRVAGDSYEQYF
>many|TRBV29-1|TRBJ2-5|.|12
TGCAGCGTTGAAACGAGCAGCGGGACCCAGTACTTC
CSVETSSGTQYF
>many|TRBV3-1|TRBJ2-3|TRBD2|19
TGTGCCAGCAGCCTTACACATGGGACTAGCGGGAGAAGGACAGATACGCAGTATTTT
CASSLTHGTSGRRTDTQYF
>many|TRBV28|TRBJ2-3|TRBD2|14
TGTGCCAGCAGTTTCGCGGGGGGGTCGGATACGCAGTATTTT
CASSFAGGSDTQYF
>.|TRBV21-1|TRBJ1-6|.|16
TGTGCCAGCAGTTCCAGACACACGGGAGGGTATAGGCCCCTCCACTTT
CASSSRHTGGYRPLHF
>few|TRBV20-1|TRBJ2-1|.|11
TGCAGTGCTAGGGTCAGGGGTGAGCAGTTCTTC
CSARVRGEQFF
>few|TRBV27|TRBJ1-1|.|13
TGTGCCAGCTCTGCGCGGGTTGTCACTGAAGCTTTCTTT
CASSARVVTEAFF
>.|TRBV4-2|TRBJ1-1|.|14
TGTGCCAGCAGCCAAGGGACCAGGGACACTGAAGCTTTCTTT
CASSQGTRDTEAFF
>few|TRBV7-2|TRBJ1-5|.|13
TGTGCCAGCAGCTCGATGAGGCATCAGCCCCAGCATTTT
CASSSMRHQPQHF
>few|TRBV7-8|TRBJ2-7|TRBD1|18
TGTGCCAGCAGCTTAATCCCCCTCACGGGACAGGGAGCCTACGAGCAGTACTTC
CASSLIPLTGQGAYEQYF
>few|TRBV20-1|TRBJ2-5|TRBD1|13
TGCAGTGCTAGAGCGGACAGGCGGGAGACCCAGTACTTC
CSARADRRETQYF
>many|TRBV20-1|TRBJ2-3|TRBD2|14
TGCAGTGCGCAGGGGGGACTAGCGGGGGGGCCGCAGTATTTT
CSAQGGLAGGPQYF
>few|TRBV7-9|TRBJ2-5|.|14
TGTGCCAGCAGCTTAGTACCGGCCCGAGAGACCCAGTACTTC
CASSLVPARETQYF
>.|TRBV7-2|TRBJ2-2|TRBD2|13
TGTGCCAGCACCCCCGGGGGGACCGGGGAGCTGTTTTTT
CASTPGGTGELFF
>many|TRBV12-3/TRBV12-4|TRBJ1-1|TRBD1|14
TGTGCCAGCAGTTTAGCCCGGACAGGCACTGAAGCTTTCTTT
CASSLARTGTEAFF
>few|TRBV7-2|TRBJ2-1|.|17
TGTGCCAGCAGCTTAGCGAGGGGGCCCCAGGGGGGAAATGAGCAGTTCTTC
CASSLARGPQGGNEQFF
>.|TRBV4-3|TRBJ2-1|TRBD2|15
TGCGCCAGCAGCCCGCTGAGCGGGGGAGTCGATGAGCAGTTCTTC
CASSPLSGGVDEQFF
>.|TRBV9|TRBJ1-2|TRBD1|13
TGTGCCAGCAGCGCCCGGGACAGAGGAGGCTACACCTTC
CASSARDRGGYTF
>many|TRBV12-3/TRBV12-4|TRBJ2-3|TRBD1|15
TGTGCCAGCACACCGGGACAGTTCATCACAGATACGCAGTATTTT
CASTPGQFITDTQYF
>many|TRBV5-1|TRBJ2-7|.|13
TGCGCCAGCAGCTTGGATCCAGCTATCGAGCAGTACTTC
CASSLDPAIEQYF
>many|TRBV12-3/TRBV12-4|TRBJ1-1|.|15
TGTGCCAGCAGTTTAGTTGGGTTAGTTGGCACTGAAGCTTTCTTT
CASSLVGLVGTEAFF
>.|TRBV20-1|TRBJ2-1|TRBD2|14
TGCAGTGCTAAGGGACTAGCGGTGTACAATGAGCAGTTCTTC
CSAKGLAVYNEQFF
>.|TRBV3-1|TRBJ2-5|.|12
TGTGCCAGCAGCCAAGAGGAGAAGACCCAGTACTTC
CASSQEEKTQYF
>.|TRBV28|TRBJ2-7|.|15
TGTGCCAGCAGTCCTCCGGCAGGGCGCCCCTACGAGCAGTACTTC
CASSPPAGRPYEQYF
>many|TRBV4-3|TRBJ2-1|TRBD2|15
TGCGCCAGCAGCCAAGACCTAAGCGGGAACAATGAGCAGTTCTTC
CASSQDLSGNNEQFF
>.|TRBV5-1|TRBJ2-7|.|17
TGCGCCAGCAGCTTGGATGTAGAGAAGAGCGGCTCCTACGAGCAGTACTTC
CASSLDVEKSGSYEQYF
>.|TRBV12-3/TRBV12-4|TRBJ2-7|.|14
TGTGCCAGCAGTTTAGAGACAGTGGCCTACGAGCAGTACTTC
CASSLETVAYEQYF
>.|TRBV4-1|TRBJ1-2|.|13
TGCGCCAGCGGAACCAAGGGTGCGGATGGCTACACCTTC
CASGTKGADGYTF
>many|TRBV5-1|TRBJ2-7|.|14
TGCGCCAGCAGCTTGGATTCACTTTCCTACGAGCAGTACTTC
CASSLDSLSYEQYF
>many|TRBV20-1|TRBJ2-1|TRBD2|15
TGCAGTGCTAGAGATTCAGTGGGACTAGCCTATGAGCAGTTCTTC
CSARDSVGLAYEQFF
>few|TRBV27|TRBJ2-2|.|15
TGTGCCAGCAGTTTATTGGGACAGAACACCGGGGAGCTGTTTTTT
CASSLLGQNTGELFF
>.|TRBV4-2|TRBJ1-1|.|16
TGTGCCAGCAGCCAATACACCGCGGGTATGAACACTGAAGCTTTCTTT
CASSQYTAGMNTEAFF
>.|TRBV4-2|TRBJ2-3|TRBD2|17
TGCGCCAGCAGCCAAGGATTTCTAGCGGCTAGCACAGATACGCAGTATTTT
CASSQGFLAASTDTQYF
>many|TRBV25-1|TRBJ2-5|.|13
TGTGCCAGCAGTGAGGGCGGCCAAGAGACCCAGTACTTC
CASSEGGQETQYF
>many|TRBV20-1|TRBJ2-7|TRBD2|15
TGCAGTGCTAGAGTAGGACTAGCGGGAACATACGAGCAGTACTTC
CSARVGLAGTYEQYF
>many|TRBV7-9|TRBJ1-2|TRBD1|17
TGTGCCAGCGAGCGTTTACCGGGACAGGGAGTTTACTATGGCTACACCTTC
CASERLPGQGVYYGYTF
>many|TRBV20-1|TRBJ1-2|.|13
TGCAGTGCTAGACTACAGGGAAACTATGGCTACACCTTC
CSARLQGNYGYTF
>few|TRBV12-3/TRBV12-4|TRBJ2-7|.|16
TGTGCCAGCAGTTTATCGGCAGTAAAAACCACCTACGAGCAGTACTTC
CASSLSAVKTTYEQYF
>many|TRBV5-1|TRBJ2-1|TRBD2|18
TGCGCCAGCAGCTATACCTCGCTAGCGGGGGGGAGCTACAATGAGCAGTTCTTC
CASSYTSLAGGSYNEQFF
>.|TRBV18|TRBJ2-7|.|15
TGTGCCAGCTCACCACCGGAGGGGAATACCTACGAGCAGTACTTC
CASSPPEGNTYEQYF
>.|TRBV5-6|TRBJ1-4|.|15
TGTGCCAGCAGCTTGGATCCGAGGGCTAATGAAAAACTGTTTTTT
CASSLDPRANEKLFF
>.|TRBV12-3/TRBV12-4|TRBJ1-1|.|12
TGTGCCAGCAGTAAACCGGGACTTGAAGCTTTCTTT
CASSKPGLEAFF